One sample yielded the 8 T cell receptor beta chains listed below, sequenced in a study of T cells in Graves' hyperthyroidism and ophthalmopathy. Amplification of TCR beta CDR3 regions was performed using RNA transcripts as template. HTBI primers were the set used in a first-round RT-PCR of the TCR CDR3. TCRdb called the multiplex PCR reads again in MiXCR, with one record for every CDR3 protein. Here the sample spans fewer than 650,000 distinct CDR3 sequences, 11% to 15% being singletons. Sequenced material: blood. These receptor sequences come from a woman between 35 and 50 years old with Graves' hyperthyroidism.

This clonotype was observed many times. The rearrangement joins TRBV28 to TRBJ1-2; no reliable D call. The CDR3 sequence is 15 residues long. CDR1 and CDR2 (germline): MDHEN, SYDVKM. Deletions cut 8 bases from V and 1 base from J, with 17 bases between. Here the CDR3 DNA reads TGTGCCAGCGCTGTTAGTCCCGAGTTTAACTATGGCTACACCTTC. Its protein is CASAVSPEFNYGYTF.

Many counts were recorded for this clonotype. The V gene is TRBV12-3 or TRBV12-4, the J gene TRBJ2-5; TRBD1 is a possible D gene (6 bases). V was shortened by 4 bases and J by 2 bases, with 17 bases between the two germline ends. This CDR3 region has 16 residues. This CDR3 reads CASSSGQRISQETQYF. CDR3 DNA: TGTGCCAGCAGTTCTGGACAGCGTATTTCACAAGAGACCCAGTACTTC.

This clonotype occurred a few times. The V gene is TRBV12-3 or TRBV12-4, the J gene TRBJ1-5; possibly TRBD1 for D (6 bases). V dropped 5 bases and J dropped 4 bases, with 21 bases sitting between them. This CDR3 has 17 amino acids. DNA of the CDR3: TGTGCCAGCAGTCCGAACCTGGCGCAGGGGATTAATCAGCCCCAGCATTTT. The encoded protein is CASSPNLAQGINQPQHF.

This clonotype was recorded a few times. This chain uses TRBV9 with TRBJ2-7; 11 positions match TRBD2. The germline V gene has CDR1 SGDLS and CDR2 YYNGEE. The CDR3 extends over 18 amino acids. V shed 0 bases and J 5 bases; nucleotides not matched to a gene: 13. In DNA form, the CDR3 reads TGTGCCAGCAGCGTAGAGGGGACTAGCGGTCCCCTAAACCACGAGCAGTACTTC. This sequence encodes CASSVEGTSGPLNHEQYF.

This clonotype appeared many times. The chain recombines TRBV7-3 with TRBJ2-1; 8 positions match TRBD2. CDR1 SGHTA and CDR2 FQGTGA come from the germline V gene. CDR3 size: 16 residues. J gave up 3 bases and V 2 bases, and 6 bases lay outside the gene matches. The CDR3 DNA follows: TGTGCCAGCAGCTTAGATGGTAGCGGGATCTACAATGAGCAGTTCTTC. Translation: CASSLDGSGIYNEQFF.

In DNA form, the CDR3 reads TGCGCCAGCAGCTCAGGGACCAGGGATACGCAGTATTTT. Protein sequence: CASSSGTRDTQYF. The chain uses TRBV5-1 and TRBJ2-3, with D perhaps given as TRBD1 or TRBD2 (5 bases each). The CDR3 runs to 13 residues. CDR1 and CDR2 from the germline V gene are SGHRS and YFSETQ. V lost 3 bases and J 6 bases, leaving 11 bases between the germline ends.

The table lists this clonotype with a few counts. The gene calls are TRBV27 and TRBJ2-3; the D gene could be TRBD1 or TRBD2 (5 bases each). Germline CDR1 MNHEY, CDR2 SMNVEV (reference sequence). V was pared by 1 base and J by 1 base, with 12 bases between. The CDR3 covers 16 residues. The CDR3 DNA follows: TGTGCCAGCAGTTTATTCGGTGGGACCGGCACAGATACGCAGTATTTT. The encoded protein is CASSLFGGTGTDTQYF.

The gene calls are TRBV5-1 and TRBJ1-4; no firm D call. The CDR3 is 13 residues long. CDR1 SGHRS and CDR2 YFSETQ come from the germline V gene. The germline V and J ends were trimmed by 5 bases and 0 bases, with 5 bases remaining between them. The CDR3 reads CASRTATNEKLFF. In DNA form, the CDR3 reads TGCGCCAGCAGGACTGCAACTAATGAAAAACTGTTTTTT.